This T cell receptor beta chain was sequenced for a study of T and B cells in COVID-19 patients. BIOMED2 TRB-A/B primer pools were used in multiplex TRB PCR. TCRdb independently ran MiXCR on the multiplex PCR reads; one entry per CDR3 protein. The table records roughly 25,000 distinct CDR3 sequences, approximately 32% of them present only once. Each TRB amplification used roughly 240-550 ng of genomic DNA from blood. In germline, CDR1 is MNHEY, CDR2 SVGAGI. The CDR3 loop spans 13 amino acids. V was pared by 10 bases and J by 5 bases, with 14 bases between. J is TRBJ2-2 and V is TRBV6-5; TRBD2 might be the D (5 bases). The TCR was taken from a human donor who had recovered from COVID-19. The sequenced sample consisted of blood. Written as DNA, the CDR3 is TGTGCCATCAGAAGAGGGCGAACCGGGGAGCTGTTTTTT. Encoded protein: CAIRRGRTGELFF.